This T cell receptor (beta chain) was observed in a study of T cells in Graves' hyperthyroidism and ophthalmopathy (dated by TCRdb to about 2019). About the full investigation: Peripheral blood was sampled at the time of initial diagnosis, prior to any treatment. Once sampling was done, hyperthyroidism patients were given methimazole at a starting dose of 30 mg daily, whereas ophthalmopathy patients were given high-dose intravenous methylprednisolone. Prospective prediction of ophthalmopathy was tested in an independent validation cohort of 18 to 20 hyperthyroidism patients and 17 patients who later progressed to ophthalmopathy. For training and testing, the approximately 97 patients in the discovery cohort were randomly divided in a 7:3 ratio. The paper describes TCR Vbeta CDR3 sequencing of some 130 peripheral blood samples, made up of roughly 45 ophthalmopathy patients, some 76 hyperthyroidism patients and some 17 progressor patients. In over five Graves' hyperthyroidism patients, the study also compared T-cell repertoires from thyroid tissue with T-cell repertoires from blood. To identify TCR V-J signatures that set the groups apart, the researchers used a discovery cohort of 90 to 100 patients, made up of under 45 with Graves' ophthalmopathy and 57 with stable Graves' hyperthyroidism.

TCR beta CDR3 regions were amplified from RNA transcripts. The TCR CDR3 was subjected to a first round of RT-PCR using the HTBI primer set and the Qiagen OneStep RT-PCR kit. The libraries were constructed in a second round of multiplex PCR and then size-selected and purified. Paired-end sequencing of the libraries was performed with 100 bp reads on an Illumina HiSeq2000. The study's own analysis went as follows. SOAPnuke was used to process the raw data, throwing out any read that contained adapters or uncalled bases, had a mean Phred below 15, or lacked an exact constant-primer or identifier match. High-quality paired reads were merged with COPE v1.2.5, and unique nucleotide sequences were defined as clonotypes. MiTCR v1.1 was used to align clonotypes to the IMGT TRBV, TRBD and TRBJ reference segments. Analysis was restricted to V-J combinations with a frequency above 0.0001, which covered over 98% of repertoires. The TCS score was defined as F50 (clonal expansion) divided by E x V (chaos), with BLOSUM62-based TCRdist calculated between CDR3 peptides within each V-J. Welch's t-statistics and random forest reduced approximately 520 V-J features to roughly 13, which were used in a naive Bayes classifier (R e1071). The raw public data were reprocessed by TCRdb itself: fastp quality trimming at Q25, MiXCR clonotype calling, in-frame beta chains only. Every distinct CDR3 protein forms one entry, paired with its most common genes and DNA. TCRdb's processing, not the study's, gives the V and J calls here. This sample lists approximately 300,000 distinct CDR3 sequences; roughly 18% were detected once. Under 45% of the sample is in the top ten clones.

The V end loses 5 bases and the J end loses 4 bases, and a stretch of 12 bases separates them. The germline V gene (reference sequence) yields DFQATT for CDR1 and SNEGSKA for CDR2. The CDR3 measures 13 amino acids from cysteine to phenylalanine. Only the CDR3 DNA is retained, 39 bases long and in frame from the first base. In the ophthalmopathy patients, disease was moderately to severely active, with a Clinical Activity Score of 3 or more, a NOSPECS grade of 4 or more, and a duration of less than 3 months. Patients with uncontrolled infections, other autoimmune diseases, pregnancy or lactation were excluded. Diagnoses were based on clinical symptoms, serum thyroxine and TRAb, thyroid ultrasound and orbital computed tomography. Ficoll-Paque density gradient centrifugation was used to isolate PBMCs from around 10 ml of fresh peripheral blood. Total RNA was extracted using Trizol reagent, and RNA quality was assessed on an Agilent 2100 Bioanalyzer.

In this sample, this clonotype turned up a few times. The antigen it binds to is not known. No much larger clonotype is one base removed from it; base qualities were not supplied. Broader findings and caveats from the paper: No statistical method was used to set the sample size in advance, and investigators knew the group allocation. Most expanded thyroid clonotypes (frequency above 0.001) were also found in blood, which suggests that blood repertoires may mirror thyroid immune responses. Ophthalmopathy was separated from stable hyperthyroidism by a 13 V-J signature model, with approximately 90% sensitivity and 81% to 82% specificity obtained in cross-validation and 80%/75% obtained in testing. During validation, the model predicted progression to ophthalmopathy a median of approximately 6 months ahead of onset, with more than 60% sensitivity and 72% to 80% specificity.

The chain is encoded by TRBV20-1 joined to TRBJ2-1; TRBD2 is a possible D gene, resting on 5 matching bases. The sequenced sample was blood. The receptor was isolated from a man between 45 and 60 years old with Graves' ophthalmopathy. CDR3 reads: CSASLGGYNEQFF. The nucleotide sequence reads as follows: TGCAGTGCTTCCTTGGGCGGGTACAATGAGCAGTTCTTC.